This T cell receptor beta chain was sequenced in a study of blood T cell repertoires in COVID-19 (dated by TCRdb to the early 2020s). For context, the study as a whole: Collaborator samples came from the United States, Italy and Spain and covered acute and convalescent phases of COVID-19. Nearly every sample came with metadata listing a de-identified subject ID, COVID-19 status, age in years and sex. Deeply sampled blood TCRbeta repertoires from subjects exposed to, actively infected with, or recovered from COVID-19 were included in the dataset. A freely available public database, intended as a resource for researchers studying the immune response to SARS-CoV-2, is where the repertoires were released. The prospective study material was composed of cDNA or gDNA derived from T cells, B-cell-depleted T cells, or PBMCs. The samples were drawn from the first 160 participants of the ongoing ImmuneRACE study and from over 950 subjects provided by 6 global collaborators. Where HLA class I and class II types were available, the types were taken from metadata supplied by the sample provider, not from assay-based typing. What the authors observed across the whole study: The amount of clinical and demographic metadata varied by source and participant and was provided uncurated.

The collaborating institutions used their own protocols to collect whole blood in K2EDTA tubes. For TCRbeta analysis, collaborators shipped samples in one of three forms: frozen whole blood, isolated PBMCs, or DNA extracted from either of those sample types. The immunoSEQ Assay, a bias-controlled multiplex PCR, was used to amplify TCRbeta CDR3 regions from genomic DNA. The paper's data handling went like this. Within the assay, amplification of reference gene primers was used to estimate how many nucleated cells each sample contained. Sequence reads were collapsed and filtered to measure the absolute abundance of every unique TCRbeta CDR3 rearrangement. Productive Simpson clonality was computed per sample as the square root of Simpson's diversity index over productive rearrangements. TCRdb limited this immuneACCESS table to in-frame rearrangements with V and J called. A share of clones is missing; checked studies link under half to unresolved V genes, and the rest is unexplained. Clone size and V and J calls were adopted from that table, with D and trimming inferred from the DNA. The sample contains approximately 45,000 clones, 65% to 90% of them found a single time. Of the sample, 2.5% to 3% is held by the ten largest clones.

Note on this clone: No cognate antigen has been identified for it. No much larger clone exists at a distance of one base, and base qualities are not known.

CDR1 SGHNT and CDR2 YYREEE were looked up in the germline V gene (reference sequence). Clipping removes 6 bases from V and 5 bases from J, with 10 as the unmatched junction base count. Counted from cysteine to phenylalanine, this CDR3 has 14 amino acids. Only the CDR3 DNA is retained, 42 bases long and in frame from the first base. Sequences were obtained from peripheral blood. The TCR comes from a woman older than 75 with acute or convalescent COVID-19. Rearrangement joined TRBV5-4 to TRBJ1-2, with 7 junctional bases fitting TRBD1. The CDR3 protein is CASTEGGAEYGYTF. The DNA reads TGTGCCAGCACTGAAGGGGGCGCAGAGTATGGCTACACCTTC.